A selection of T cell receptor beta chains follows, all from one sample in a study of OX40 agonist ivuxolimab in advanced cancers. The assay was immunoSEQ multiplex PCR, and TCRdb's table has in-frame clones only and misses some. The repertoire holds about 80,000 clones, with around 86% as singletons. Sample: CD4+ or CD8+ T cells sorted from blood, taken in a trial of the OX40 agonist ivuxolimab. The receptors here all came from an adult with an advanced solid tumor such as melanoma, head and neck, liver or kidney cancer. CDR3s include the opening cysteine and the closing phenylalanine or tryptophan. D genes are given only for firm matches. Clone size appears in some rows only: once, few, many, or a class for an expanded clone.

j_call clone_size d_call v_call cdr3_aa cdr3_nt
TRBJ1-4 . TRBD1 TRBV28 CASSSGQAGNEKLFF TGTGCCAGCAGTTCGGGACAGGCCGGTAATGAAAAACTGTTTTTT
TRBJ1-4 . . TRBV6-5 CASSYKGRAEKLFF TGTGCCAGCAGTTATAAGGGGCGCGCTGAAAAACTGTTTTTT
TRBJ1-6 . . TRBV15 CATSREGGSNSPLHF TGTGCCACCAGCAGAGAAGGAGGCAGCAATTCACCCCTCCACTTT
TRBJ2-1 . . TRBV5-8 CASTPSSYNEQFF TGTGCCAGCACACCTTCCTCCTACAATGAGCAGTTCTTC
TRBJ1-3 . . TRBV2 CASRGLLRGTIYF TGTGCCAGCAGGGGGCTTCTAAGGGGCACCATATATTTT
TRBJ1-2 . . TRBV5-1 CASSQAGFGYTF TGCGCCAGCAGCCAGGCGGGGTTTGGCTACACCTTC
TRBJ2-5 . TRBD1 TRBV19 CASSDGQGVGETQYF TGTGCCAGTAGTGATGGACAGGGAGTAGGAGAGACCCAGTACTTC
TRBJ2-5 . . TRBV2 CASSEAFSSQETQYF TGTGCCAGCAGTGAAGCGTTTAGTTCGCAAGAGACCCAGTACTTC
TRBJ1-2 . . TRBV28 CASSNRQGFYGYTF TGTGCCAGCAGTAACCGTCAGGGGTTCTATGGCTACACCTTC
TRBJ2-3 . . TRBV5-1 CASSLMQGSDTQYF TGCGCCAGCAGCTTGATGCAGGGATCAGATACGCAGTATTTT
TRBJ2-1 . TRBD2 TRBV9 CASSVSGSSYNEQFF TGTGCCAGCAGCGTTAGCGGGAGCTCCTACAATGAGCAGTTCTTC
TRBJ2-7 . . TRBV28 CASSSYRGGKNEQYF TGTGCCAGCAGTTCTTACAGGGGAGGTAAAAACGAGCAGTACTTC
TRBJ1-2 . . TRBV14 CASSQVAAYGYTF TGTGCCAGCAGCCAAGTTGCGGCCTATGGCTACACCTTC
TRBJ2-4 . . TRBV2 CASQRQTAKNIQYF TGTGCCAGCCAGAGACAGACAGCCAAAAACATTCAGTACTTC
TRBJ1-2 . . TRBV5-1 CASSFERANYGYTF TGCGCCAGCAGCTTTGAAAGAGCTAACTATGGCTACACCTTC
TRBJ1-6 . . TRBV7-2 CASTSLTAISNSPLHF TGTGCCAGCACTTCCCTGACTGCGATCTCCAATTCACCCCTCCACTTT
TRBJ1-5 . . TRBV12-1 CASSLGGSHQPQHF TGTGCCAGCAGCTTAGGAGGGAGTCATCAGCCCCAGCATTTT
TRBJ1-6 . . TRBV30 CAWSESEDSPLHF TGTGCCTGGAGTGAGTCAGAGGATTCACCCCTCCACTTT
TRBJ2-7 . TRBD1 TRBV7-2 CASSRDRASYEQYF TGTGCCAGCAGTCGGGACAGAGCCTCCTACGAGCAGTACTTC
TRBJ2-7 . . TRBV21-1 CASRLIIATRVDEQYF TGTGCCAGCAGATTAATTATAGCTACACGTGTAGACGAGCAGTACTTC
TRBJ1-1 . . TRBV2 CASSKEQGNTEAFF TGTGCCAGCAGTAAAGAACAGGGGAACACTGAAGCTTTCTTT
TRBJ2-5 . . TRBV18 CASSPKGWETQYF TGTGCCAGCTCACCGAAAGGGTGGGAGACCCAGTACTTC
TRBJ1-5 . . TRBV7-8 CASSLALRNQPQHF TGTGCCAGCAGCTTAGCTCTCCGTAATCAGCCCCAGCATTTT
TRBJ2-7 . TRBD2 TRBV5-1 CASSPGTTSYEQYF TGCGCCAGCAGCCCTGGGACTACCTCCTACGAGCAGTACTTC
TRBJ1-6 . . TRBV9 CAIPRGRDYNSPLHF TGTGCCATACCGAGGGGCAGGGACTATAATTCACCCCTCCACTTT
TRBJ1-1 . . TRBV6-5 CASTGQKTLNTEAFF TGTGCCAGCACCGGACAGAAGACCTTGAACACTGAAGCTTTCTTT
TRBJ1-4 . . TRBV4-1 CASTRVPASTNEKLFF TGCGCCAGCACCAGGGTCCCAGCTTCAACTAATGAAAAACTGTTTTTT
TRBJ1-3 . . TRBV11-2 CASSLGGKNTIYF TGTGCCAGCAGCTTGGGCGGGAAAAACACCATATATTTT
TRBJ1-1 . . TRBV5-1 CASSGGAVTVNTEAFF TGCGCCAGCAGCGGGGGTGCCGTGACGGTGAACACTGAAGCTTTCTTT
TRBJ1-2 few . TRBV28 CASSLVRVSLGYTF TGTGCCAGCAGTTTGGTCCGGGTATCTTTGGGCTACACCTTC
TRBJ2-5 . . TRBV30 CAREAGFQETQYF TGTGCTAGAGAAGCAGGGTTCCAAGAGACCCAGTACTTC
TRBJ2-1 . . TRBV6-5 CASSYRNEQFF TGTGCCAGCAGTTACCGCAATGAGCAGTTCTTC
TRBJ1-2 once . TRBV19 CASSTHTYGYTF TGTGCCAGTAGTACCCACACCTATGGCTACACCTTC
TRBJ2-7 . TRBD2 TRBV7-2 CASSLLAGPYEQYF TGTGCCAGCAGCCTTTTAGCGGGACCCTACGAGCAGTACTTC
TRBJ1-2 . . TRBV11-1 CASSYGQNDNYGYTF TGTGCCAGCAGCTACGGACAGAACGATAACTATGGCTACACCTTC
TRBJ2-1 . . TRBV27 CASSILDGDEQFF TGTGCCAGCAGTATCCTCGACGGGGATGAGCAGTTCTTC